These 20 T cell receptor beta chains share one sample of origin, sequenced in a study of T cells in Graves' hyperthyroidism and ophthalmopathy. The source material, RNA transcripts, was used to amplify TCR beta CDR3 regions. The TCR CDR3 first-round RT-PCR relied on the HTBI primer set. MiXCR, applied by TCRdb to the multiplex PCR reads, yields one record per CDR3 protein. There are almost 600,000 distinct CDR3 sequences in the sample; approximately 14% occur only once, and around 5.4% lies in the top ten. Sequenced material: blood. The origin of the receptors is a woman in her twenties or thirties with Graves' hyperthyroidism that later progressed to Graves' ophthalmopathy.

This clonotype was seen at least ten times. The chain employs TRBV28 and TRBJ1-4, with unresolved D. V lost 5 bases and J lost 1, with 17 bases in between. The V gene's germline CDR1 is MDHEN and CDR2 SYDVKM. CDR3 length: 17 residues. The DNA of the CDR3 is TGTGCCAGCAGTCCCTCTTTCCCAGAGGAAACTAATGAAAAACTGTTTTTT. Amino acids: CASSPSFPEETNEKLFF.

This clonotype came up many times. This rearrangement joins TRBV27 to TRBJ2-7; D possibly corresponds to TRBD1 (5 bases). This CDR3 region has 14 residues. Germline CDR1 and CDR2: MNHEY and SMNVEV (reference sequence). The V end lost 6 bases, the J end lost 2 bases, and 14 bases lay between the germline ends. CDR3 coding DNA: TGTGCCAGCAGCCAGGGCTTTACAACCTACGAGCAGTACTTC. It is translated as CASSQGFTTYEQYF.

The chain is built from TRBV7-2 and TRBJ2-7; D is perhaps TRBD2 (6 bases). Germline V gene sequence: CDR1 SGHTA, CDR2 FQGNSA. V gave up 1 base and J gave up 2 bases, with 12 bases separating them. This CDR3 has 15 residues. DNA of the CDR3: TGTGCCAGCAGCTTAGGTAGGGCTAGCGCCTACGAGCAGTACTTC. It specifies CASSLGRASAYEQYF.

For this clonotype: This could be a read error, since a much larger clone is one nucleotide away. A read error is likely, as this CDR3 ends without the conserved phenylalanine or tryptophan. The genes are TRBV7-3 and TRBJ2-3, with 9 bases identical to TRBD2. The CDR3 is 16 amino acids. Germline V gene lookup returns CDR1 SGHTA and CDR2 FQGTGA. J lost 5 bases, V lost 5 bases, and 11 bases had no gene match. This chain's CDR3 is CASSLHSGSAIDTQYS. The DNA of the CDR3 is TGTGCCAGCAGCCTACATAGCGGGAGTGCTATAGATACGCAGTATTCT.

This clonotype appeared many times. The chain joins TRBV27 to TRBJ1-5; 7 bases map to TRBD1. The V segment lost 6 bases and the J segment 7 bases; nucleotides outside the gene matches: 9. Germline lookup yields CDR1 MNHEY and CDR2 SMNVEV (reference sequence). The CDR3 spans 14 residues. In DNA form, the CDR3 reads TGTGCCAGCAGCAACAACAGGGGCGGCCAGCCCCAGCATTTT. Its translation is CASSNNRGGQPQHF.

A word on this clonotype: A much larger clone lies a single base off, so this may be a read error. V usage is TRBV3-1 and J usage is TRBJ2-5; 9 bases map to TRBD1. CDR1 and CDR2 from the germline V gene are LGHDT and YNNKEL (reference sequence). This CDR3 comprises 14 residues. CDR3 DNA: TGTGCCAGCTCCCGACAGGGGGTTGAAGAGGCCCAGTACTTC. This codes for CASSRQGVEEAQYF.

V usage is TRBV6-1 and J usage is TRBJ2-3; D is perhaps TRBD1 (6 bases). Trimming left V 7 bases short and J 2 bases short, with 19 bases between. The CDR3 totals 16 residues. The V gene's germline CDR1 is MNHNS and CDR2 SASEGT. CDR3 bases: TGTGCCAGCACCCGCTCGATTGGGACAAACACAGATACGCAGTATTTT. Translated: CASTRSIGTNTDTQYF.

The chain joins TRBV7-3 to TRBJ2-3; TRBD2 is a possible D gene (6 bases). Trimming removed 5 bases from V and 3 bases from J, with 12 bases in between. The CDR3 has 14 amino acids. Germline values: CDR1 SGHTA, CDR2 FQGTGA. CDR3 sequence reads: CASSPRLETDTQYF. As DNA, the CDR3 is TGTGCCAGCAGCCCCCGACTAGAGACAGATACGCAGTATTTT.

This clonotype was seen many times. In DNA form, the CDR3 reads TGTGCCAGCAGTTTACTAGAGGTGGAGACCCAGTACTTC. It encodes CASSLLEVETQYF. The chain combines TRBV12-3 or TRBV12-4 with TRBJ2-5; D remains unclear. V was cut by 2 bases and J by 5 bases, with 9 bases left in between. This CDR3 region has 13 residues.

The CDR3 DNA reads as TGTGCCTGGAAAGACGCCGACAATCAGCCCCAGCATTTT. It specifies CAWKDADNQPQHF. This chain uses TRBV30 with TRBJ1-5; D unclear. With 4 bases removed from V and 3 bases from J, the gap between germline ends came to 10 bases. The CDR3 runs 13 residues. Germline V CDR1 and CDR2: GTSNPN, SVGIG (reference sequence). Full variable domain (remainder filled in from reference TRBV30 and TRBJ1-5): SQTIHQWPATLVQPVGSPLSLECTVEGTSNPNLYWYRQAAGRGLQLLFYSVGIGQISSEVPQNLSASRPQDRQFILSSKKLLLSDSGFYLCAWKDADNQPQHFGDGTRLSIL.

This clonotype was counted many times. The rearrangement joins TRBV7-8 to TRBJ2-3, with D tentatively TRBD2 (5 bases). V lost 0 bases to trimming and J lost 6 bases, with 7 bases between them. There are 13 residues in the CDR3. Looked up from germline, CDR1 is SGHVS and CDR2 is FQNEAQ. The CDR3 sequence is CASSLAKRDTQYF. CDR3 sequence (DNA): TGTGCCAGCAGCTTAGCGAAGCGGGATACGCAGTATTTT.

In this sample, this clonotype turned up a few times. Written as DNA, the CDR3 is TGTGCCAGCAGCGGGGCCGCCGGGGAGCTGTTTTTT. Amino acids: CASSGAAGELFF. V is TRBV9 and J is TRBJ2-2; no clear D. The CDR3 contains 12 residues. Per germline, CDR1 SGDLS and CDR2 YYNGEE. V was pared by 3 bases and J by 6 bases, with 6 bases between.

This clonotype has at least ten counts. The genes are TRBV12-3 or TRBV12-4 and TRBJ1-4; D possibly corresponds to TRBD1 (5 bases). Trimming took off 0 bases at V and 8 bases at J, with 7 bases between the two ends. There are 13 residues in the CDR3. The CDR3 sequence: CASSLAGREKLFF. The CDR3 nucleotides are TGTGCCAGCAGTTTAGCGGGACGGGAAAAACTGTTTTTT.

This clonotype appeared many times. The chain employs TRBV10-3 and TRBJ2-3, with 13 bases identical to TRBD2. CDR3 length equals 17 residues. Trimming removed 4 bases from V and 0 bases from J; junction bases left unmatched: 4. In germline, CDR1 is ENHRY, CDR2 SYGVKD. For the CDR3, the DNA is TGTGCCATCAGTGGGACTAGCGGGAGCCAAAGCACAGATACGCAGTATTTT. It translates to CAISGTSGSQSTDTQYF.

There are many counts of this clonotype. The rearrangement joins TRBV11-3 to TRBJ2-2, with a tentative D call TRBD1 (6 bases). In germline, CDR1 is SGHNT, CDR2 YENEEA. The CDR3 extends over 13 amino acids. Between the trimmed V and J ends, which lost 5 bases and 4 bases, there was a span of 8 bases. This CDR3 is CASSGQFTGELFF. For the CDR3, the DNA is TGTGCCAGCAGCGGACAGTTCACCGGGGAGCTGTTTTTT.

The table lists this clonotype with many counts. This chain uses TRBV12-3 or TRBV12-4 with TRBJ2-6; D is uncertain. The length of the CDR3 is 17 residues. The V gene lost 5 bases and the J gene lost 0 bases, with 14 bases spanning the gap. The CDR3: CASSIDFSSSGANVLTF. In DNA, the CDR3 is TGTGCCAGCAGTATCGATTTTTCAAGCTCTGGGGCCAACGTCCTGACTTTC.

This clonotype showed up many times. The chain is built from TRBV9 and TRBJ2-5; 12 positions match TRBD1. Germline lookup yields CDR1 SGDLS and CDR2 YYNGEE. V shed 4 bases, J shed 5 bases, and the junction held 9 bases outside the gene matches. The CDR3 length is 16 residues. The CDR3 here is CASSTRGTGGDETQYF. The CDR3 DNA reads TGTGCCAGCAGCACGCGTGGGACAGGGGGCGATGAGACCCAGTACTTC.

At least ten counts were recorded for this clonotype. The CDR3 sequence: CATSPSGTVDYGYTF. Here the CDR3 DNA reads TGTGCCACCTCCCCAAGCGGGACAGTCGATTATGGCTACACCTTC. This chain uses TRBV10-3 with TRBJ1-2; 7 nucleotides agree with TRBD1. The trim removed 10 bases at V and 5 bases at J, leaving 16 bases unmatched. CDR1 is ENHRY, CDR2 SYGVKD, per germline. This CDR3 spans 15 amino acids.

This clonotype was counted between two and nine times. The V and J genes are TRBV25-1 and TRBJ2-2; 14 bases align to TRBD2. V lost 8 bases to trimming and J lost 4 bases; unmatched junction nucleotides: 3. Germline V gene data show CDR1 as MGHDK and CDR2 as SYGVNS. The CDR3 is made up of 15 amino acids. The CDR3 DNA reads TGTGCCAGCGCTGGGACTAGCGGGAGCACCGGGGAGCTGTTTTTT. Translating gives CASAGTSGSTGELFF.

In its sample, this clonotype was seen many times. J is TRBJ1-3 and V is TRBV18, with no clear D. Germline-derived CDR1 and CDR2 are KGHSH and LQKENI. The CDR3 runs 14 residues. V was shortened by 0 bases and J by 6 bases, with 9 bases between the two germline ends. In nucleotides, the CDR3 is TGTGCCAGCTCACCACCTTCCGAATCAAACACCATATATTTT. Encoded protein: CASSPPSESNTIYF.